This passage covers 26 T cell receptor beta chains from one sample sequenced in a study of shared clonotypes between healthy human individuals. Libraries were prepared by immunoSEQ multiplex PCR; TCRdb keeps only in-frame clonotypes and omits some of them. The data contain millions of clones, roughly 96% of them singletons. Material: naive CD4+ T cells sorted from blood. Sample subset: CD45RA+ positively selected. The receptors originated from a man aged 18 to 30 in good health.

On this clone: This CDR3 is also generated by other DNA sequences in the sample. V and J are TRBV2 and TRBJ2-1, with D perhaps matching TRBD2 (5 bases). Trimming took off 2 bases at V and 0 bases at J, with 8 bases between the two ends. CDR3 length: 15 amino acids. Germline-derived CDR1 and CDR2 are SNHLY and FYNNEI. This chain's CDR3 is CASSEQRSSYNEQFF. CDR3 DNA: TGTGCCAGCAGTGAACAGCGGTCCTCCTACAATGAGCAGTTCTTC.

This clone was counted a single time. V gene TRBV9 combines with J gene TRBJ2-5; 9 bases match TRBD2. The germline gives CDR1 SGDLS, CDR2 YYNGEE. With 4 bases clipped from V and 4 bases from J, the junction kept 5 bases outside the gene matches. CDR3 size: 14 residues. The CDR3 loop is CASSPLAGLETQYF. CDR3 DNA sequence: TGTGCCAGCAGCCCCCTAGCGGGACTAGAGACCCAGTACTTC.

The chain is built from TRBV6-6 and TRBJ1-6; possible D gene TRBD1, 6 bases. Germline assignment: CDR1 MNHNY and CDR2 SVGAGI (reference sequence). This CDR3 region has 14 residues. Deletions cut 4 bases from V and 9 bases from J, with 13 bases between. The CDR3 coding sequence is TGTGCCAGCAGTTCTAATCAGGGGAGTTCACCCCTCCACTTT. Translation: CASSSNQGSSPLHF.

The rearrangement links TRBV30 to TRBJ1-4; D is ambiguous. Trimming stripped 2 bases from V and 1 base from J, with 14 bases between. The CDR3 totals 16 residues. CDR1 and CDR2 from the germline V gene are GTSNPN and SVGIG (reference sequence). The CDR3 spells CAWSYIGPQTNEKLFF. In nucleotides, the CDR3 is TGTGCCTGGAGTTATATCGGACCTCAAACTAATGAAAAACTGTTTTTT.

The rearrangement links TRBV7-2 to TRBJ2-5; 9 bases map to TRBD2. J lost 3 bases, V lost 5 bases, and 7 bases had no gene match. Germline CDR1 reads SGHTA; CDR2 reads FQGNSA. The CDR3 runs 15 residues. CDR3 coding DNA: TGTGCCAGCAGCCCCGGACTAGCGCCGAAAGAGACCCAGTACTTC. As protein: CASSPGLAPKETQYF.

CDR3 in amino acids: CASSQEGTSGTYEQYF. CDR3 bases: TGCGCCAGCAGCCAAGAGGGGACTAGCGGTACCTACGAGCAGTACTTC. The chain employs TRBV4-1 and TRBJ2-7; TRBD2 agrees at 11 bases. The junction had 3 bases not matched to a gene; V was cut back by 0 bases and J by 2 bases. CDR3 length: 16 residues. Germline CDR1 is MGHRA and CDR2 is YSYEKL.

The genes are TRBV4-1 and TRBJ1-6; 8 bases fit TRBD1. The CDR3 length is 17 residues. From germline, CDR1 is MGHRA and CDR2 YSYEKL. V shed 0 bases and J 4 bases; nucleotides not matched to a gene: 5. CDR3 DNA: TGCGCCAGCAGCCAAGACAGGGGGCAAGGATATAATTCACCCCTCCACTTT. Protein sequence: CASSQDRGQGYNSPLHF.

For this clone: It may be a read error: a sequence one base away is much more abundant. The chain joins TRBV30 to TRBJ2-5, with a tentative D call TRBD1 (6 bases). V was shortened by 1 base and J by 4 bases, with 7 bases between the two germline ends. CDR1 GTSNPN and CDR2 SVGIG come from the germline V gene (reference sequence). The CDR3 sequence is 12 residues long. The CDR3: CAWSGQAETQYF. The DNA for the CDR3 is TGTGCCTGGAGTGGACAGGCAGAGACCCAGTACTTC.

V is TRBV7-8 and J is TRBJ2-1, with D perhaps matching TRBD2 (6 bases). The CDR3 runs to 17 residues. Trimming took 0 bases from V and 1 from J, leaving 13 bases between them. Germline CDR1 and CDR2: SGHVS and FQNEAQ. Here the CDR3 reads CASSLAGSGYSYNEQFF. DNA for the CDR3: TGTGCCAGCAGCTTAGCTGGTAGCGGATATTCCTACAATGAGCAGTTCTTC.

The chain employs TRBV2 and TRBJ1-2; D is possibly TRBD1 (5 bases). Germline lookup yields CDR1 SNHLY and CDR2 FYNNEI. Trimming removed 8 bases at V and 0 bases at J, with 7 bases between. This CDR3 spans 12 amino acids. CDR3 nucleotides: TGTGCCAGCGACAGCGCTAACTATGGCTACACCTTC. As protein: CASDSANYGYTF.

This chain joins TRBV5-4 and TRBJ2-7; the match to TRBD2 covers 8 bases. The CDR3 is made up of 17 amino acids. Trimming removed 2 bases from V and 0 bases from J; junction bases left unmatched: 10. Germline V gene data show CDR1 as SGHNT and CDR2 as YYREEE (reference sequence). The CDR3 sequence: CASSLDLTSGPSYEQYF. The CDR3 DNA sequence: TGTGCCAGCAGCTTAGACCTAACTAGCGGCCCCTCCTACGAGCAGTACTTC. The entire variable domain, with the rest obtained from reference TRBV5-4 and TRBJ2-7, is as follows: ETGVTQSPTHLIKTRGQQVTLRCSSQSGHNTVSWYQQALGQGPQFIFQYYREEENGRGNFPPRFSGLQFPNYSSELNVNALELDDSALYLCASSLDLTSGPSYEQYFGPGTRLTVT.

The chain recombines TRBV4-1 with TRBJ2-5, with D maybe TRBD2 (6 bases). The closer fit of TRBJ2-7 to the DNA end suggests the J call may be wrong. This CDR3 region has 16 residues. CDR1 is MGHRA, CDR2 YSYEKL, per germline. The CDR3: CASSQVSTSRTYEQYF. For the CDR3, the DNA is TGCGCCAGCAGCCAAGTCAGCACTAGCAGAACCTACGAGCAGTACTTC.

The genes are TRBV30 and TRBJ2-6; possible D gene TRBD2, 6 bases. The germline V gene has CDR1 GTSNPN and CDR2 SVGIG (reference sequence). Trimming shortened V by 7 bases and J by 2 bases, and 12 bases separated the two germline ends. The CDR3 spans 14 residues. The CDR3 bases are TGTGCCTACACAACGGGGGCTGGGGCCAACGTCCTGACTTTC. As protein: CAYTTGAGANVLTF.

Only one count was recorded for this clone. The rearrangement links TRBV9 to TRBJ2-2; no clear D. The CDR3 contains 14 residues. The germline gives CDR1 SGDLS, CDR2 YYNGEE. The V and J ends lost 2 bases and 6 bases respectively, with 11 bases between them. Here the CDR3 reads CASSVDGDPGELFF. The CDR3 region has the DNA TGTGCCAGCAGCGTCGATGGGGATCCCGGGGAGCTGTTTTTT.

The CDR3 DNA is TGTGCCAGCAGCACCTGGACAGATTACGAGCAGTACTTC. Translating gives CASSTWTDYEQYF. The chain employs TRBV11-2 and TRBJ2-7; possible D gene TRBD1, 6 bases. V was clipped by 5 bases and J by 4 bases, with 12 bases between them. In germline, CDR1 is SGHAT, CDR2 FQNNGV. The CDR3 is 13 residues long.

The chain uses TRBV14 and TRBJ1-2, with D hard to call. The CDR3 covers 15 residues. Trimming stripped 1 base from V and 5 bases from J, with 14 bases between. Germline V gene sequence: CDR1 SGHDN, CDR2 FVKESK. The CDR3 bases are TGTGCCAGCAGCCAAGGGTCAGCCTTAGGGTATGGCTACACCTTC. Translation: CASSQGSALGYGYTF.

About this clone itself: This sample includes further DNA sequences coding for the same CDR3. The genes are TRBV4-1 and TRBJ2-7; 9 bases map to TRBD1. The CDR3 spans 14 residues. Germline V lookup: CDR1 MGHRA, CDR2 YSYEKL. Trimming took 4 bases from V and 3 from J; bases not matched to a gene: 4. CDR3 DNA sequence: TGCGCCAGCAGCCCGCCGGGACAGGGCTACGAGCAGTACTTC. This sequence encodes CASSPPGQGYEQYF.

This sequence joins TRBV4-1 and TRBJ2-7; possible D gene TRBD2, 5 bases. Germline V lookup: CDR1 MGHRA, CDR2 YSYEKL. This CDR3 has 14 amino acids. V was shortened by 1 base and J by 3 bases, with 10 bases between the two germline ends. The CDR3 DNA reads as TGCGCCAGCAGCCAAGGGGAGAGTTACTACGAGCAGTACTTC. Translation gives CASSQGESYYEQYF.

The chain recombines TRBV6-6 with TRBJ2-7; the match to TRBD2 covers 10 bases. The CDR3 loop spans 14 amino acids. The V segment lost 6 bases and the J segment 1 base; nucleotides outside the gene matches: 3. Germline CDR1 reads MNHNY; CDR2 reads SVGAGI (reference sequence). The CDR3 DNA sequence: TGTGCCAGCAGACCGGGACTAGCGTCCTACGAGCAGTACTTC. It yields the protein CASRPGLASYEQYF.

V and J are TRBV21-1 and TRBJ1-6; the D call TRBD1 from the table was never checked on the DNA. TRBV21-1 is a pseudogene segment. There are 15 residues in the CDR3. Here the CDR3 DNA reads TGTGCCAGCAGCAAAGGGACAGGGTTCAATTCACCCCTCCACTTT. Encoded protein: CASSKGTGFNSPLHF.

This clone was picked up a small number of times. The chain links TRBV7-2 to TRBJ2-1; 12 nucleotides match TRBD2. Unmatched junction bases numbered 12, after V lost 2 bases and J lost 7 bases. Germline-derived CDR1 and CDR2 are SGHTA and FQGNSA. The CDR3 is 18 residues long. CDR3 coding DNA: TGTGCCAGCAGCTTATCCAAGAGGACTAGCGGGAAATCTAATGAGCAGTTCTTC. Its protein product is CASSLSKRTSGKSNEQFF.

This clone was detected once. The CDR3 DNA reads TGTGCCAGCAGCGCGACAGGGTTCAGCCAGCCCCAGCATTTT. The encoded protein is CASSATGFSQPQHF. V gene TRBV9 combines with J gene TRBJ1-5; 7 bases fit TRBD1. Germline values: CDR1 SGDLS, CDR2 YYNGEE. J lost 7 bases, V lost 3 bases, and 7 bases had no gene match. This CDR3 contains 14 residues.

This chain joins TRBV6-5 and TRBJ2-3; 10 nucleotides align to TRBD2. The germline CDR1 and CDR2 sequences are MNHEY and SVGAGI. CDR3 length: 16 amino acids. V dropped 2 bases and J dropped 1; count of bases not matched to a gene: 3. CDR3 DNA sequence: TGTGCCAGCAGTTACCTCAGCGGGAGGGGCACAGATACGCAGTATTTT. This encodes CASSYLSGRGTDTQYF.

J is TRBJ2-7 and V is TRBV5-1; TRBD2 aligns across 9 bases. V was clipped by 3 bases and J by 0 bases; unmatched bases: 4. This CDR3 region has 15 residues. Germline V gives CDR1 SGHRS, CDR2 YFSETQ. In DNA, the CDR3 is TGCGCCAGCAGCTCCGCGGGGGGGAGCTCCTACGAGCAGTACTTC. It encodes CASSSAGGSSYEQYF.

This chain links TRBV30 with TRBJ2-6; 9 positions match TRBD1. With 1 base clipped from V and 2 bases from J, the junction kept 3 bases outside the gene matches. The germline CDR1 and CDR2 sequences are GTSNPN and SVGIG (reference sequence). CDR3 length: 16 residues. The CDR3 loop is CAWSGHRGPGANVLTF. DNA of the CDR3: TGTGCCTGGAGTGGACACAGGGGGCCTGGGGCCAACGTCCTGACTTTC.

The J gene is TRBJ1-5, the V gene TRBV5-4; unclear D gene. The CDR3 extends over 12 amino acids. Germline loops: CDR1 SGHNT, CDR2 YYREEE (reference sequence). With 3 bases removed from V and 4 bases from J, the gap between germline ends came to 5 bases. CDR3 region: CASSSPNQPQHF. The CDR3 coding sequence is TGTGCCAGCAGCTCCCCGAATCAGCCCCAGCATTTT.